This T cell receptor beta chain was sequenced for a study of T cell responses to AZD1222 COVID-19 vaccine. Study-level results: Spike was spanned by vaccine-associated CD4 TCRs, which were dominant at 160-218 and 743-854. When two AZD1222 doses had been given, Spike-specific TCR breadth and depth rose.

V gave up 4 bases and J gave up 3 bases, with 14 bases separating them. The CDR3 contains 14 residues. Germline CDR1 is SQVTM and CDR2 is ANQGSEA. Only in-frame clones appear in the TCRdb table, and some are missing; sequencing was by immunoSEQ multiplex PCR. Of approximately 110,000 clones listed, roughly 87% are singletons. To note about this clone: Antigen unknown.

The sequencing here drew on peripheral blood, taken on day 0 of AZD1222 vaccination. The source is an adult in good health. The chain carries TRBV29-1 and TRBJ2-3, with D possibly matching TRBD1 (5 bases). The DNA of the CDR3 is TGCAGCGTTGCCCCTCAGGGTCCGACAGATACGCAGTATTTT. Translated, it gives CSVAPQGPTDTQYF.